These 8 T cell receptor beta chains came from one sample sequenced in a study of cytomegalovirus exposure and HLA in healthy donors. The PCR was carried out with 60 Vbeta primers and 13 Jbeta primers. Repertoires were generated with immunoSEQ multiplex PCR, while TCRdb's copy carries only in-frame clones and drops some. The data contain around 170,000 clones, around 86% of them seen just once; the ten biggest clones take up about 0.78%. The sample taken for sequencing was PBMCs. The receptors originated from a woman aged 18 to 35 in good health and CMV-seronegative.

The chain employs TRBV5-4 and TRBJ2-5, with TRBD2 matching over 10 bases. From germline, CDR1 is SGHNT and CDR2 YYREEE (reference sequence). Germline trimming cut 5 bases from V and 4 bases from J; bases unmatched to any gene: 8. The CDR3 is 15 amino acids. CDR3 protein: CASSPQRGGRETQYF. In DNA, the CDR3 is TGTGCCAGCAGTCCCCAGCGGGGGGGACGAGAGACCCAGTACTTC.

The J gene is TRBJ1-5, the V gene TRBV28; weak D call: TRBD1 (5 bases). V shed 7 bases and J shed 3 bases, with 16 bases lying between them. Germline V gene data show CDR1 as MDHEN and CDR2 as SYDVKM. The CDR3 has 15 residues. As DNA, the CDR3 is TGTGCCAGCACCCAACAGGAGACCTACAATCAGCCCCAGCATTTT. Translating it yields CASTQQETYNQPQHF.

The chain has TRBV4-1 and TRBJ2-7; no clear D. Trimming cost V 0 bases and J 5 bases, with 5 bases left between them. The CDR3 loop spans 12 amino acids. Germline V CDR1 and CDR2: MGHRA, YSYEKL. The CDR3 loop is CASSQESHEQYF. In DNA, the CDR3 is TGCGCCAGCAGCCAAGAAAGCCACGAGCAGTACTTC.

There are a few counts of this clone. The V gene is TRBV5-1, the J gene TRBJ1-4; TRBD1 agrees at 9 bases. V trimming: 0 bases; J trimming: 8 bases; junction bases outside the gene matches: 11. The CDR3 is made up of 17 amino acids. Germline lookup yields CDR1 SGHRS and CDR2 YFSETQ. DNA for the CDR3: TGCGCCAGCAGCTTGGCCTATATCCGGACAGGGGAAGAAAAACTGTTTTTT. This gives the protein CASSLAYIRTGEEKLFF. The full variable domain, completed using reference TRBV5-1 and TRBJ1-4, is KAGVTQTPRYLIKTRGQQVTLSCSPISGHRSVSWYQQTPGQGLQFLFEYFSETQRNKGNFPGRFSGRQFSNSRSEMNVSTLELGDSALYLCASSLAYIRTGEEKLFFGSGTQLSVL.

The chain carries TRBV6-1 and TRBJ1-3; a possible D gene is TRBD1 (5 bases). CDR1 is MNHNS, CDR2 SASEGT, per germline. The V and J ends lost 0 bases and 4 bases respectively, with 13 bases between them. This CDR3 is 16 amino acids long. The CDR3 spells CASSEALPAGGNTIYF. The CDR3 region has the DNA TGTGCCAGCAGTGAAGCGCTTCCGGCAGGGGGAAACACCATATATTTT.

This clone appeared a few times. The V call is TRBV19, the J call TRBJ2-1; 7 bases fit TRBD2. The CDR3 length is 14 residues. V shed 1 base and J 4 bases; nucleotides not matched to a gene: 1. Germline V gene sequence: CDR1 LNHDA, CDR2 SQIVND (reference sequence). The CDR3 nucleotides read TGTGCCAGTAGTATAGTGGGAGGGTACAATGAGCAGTTCTTC. Its protein is CASSIVGGYNEQFF.

The chain links TRBV6-5 to TRBJ2-6; TRBD1 might be the D (5 bases). CDR3 length: 16 amino acids. The germline gives CDR1 MNHEY, CDR2 SVGAGI. Trimming cost V 2 bases and J 0 bases, with 8 bases left between them. The CDR3 region has the DNA TGTGCCAGCAGTTACGATGGGGCCTCTGGGGCCAACGTCCTGACTTTC. As protein: CASSYDGASGANVLTF.

This sequence joins TRBV7-2 and TRBJ1-1, with D hard to call. The V and J ends lost 3 bases and 5 bases respectively, with 16 bases between them. CDR3 size: 15 residues. Per the germline V gene, CDR1 is SGHTA and CDR2 is FQGNSA. CDR3 in amino acids: CASSFSSGEGTEAFF. In DNA form, the CDR3 reads TGTGCCAGCAGCTTCAGTAGCGGCGAAGGGACTGAAGCTTTCTTT.